This T cell receptor (beta chain) was obtained from a study of blood T cell repertoires in COVID-19. The overall study: Both acute and convalescent COVID-19 samples were obtained from the United States, Italy and Spain. The analysed material was cDNA or gDNA that came from T cells, B-cell-depleted T cells, or PBMCs.

Authors' processing steps: The authors estimated nucleated cell counts from reference gene primer amplification. The method was immunoSEQ multiplex PCR; TCRdb's version includes in-frame clones alone and lacks a portion of them. V, J and clone size are taken as reported in that table, and D and trimming were inferred from the DNA itself. This sample yields 140,000 to 150,000 clones, of which approximately 85% are seen a single time; 8% belongs to the top ten. V shed 1 base and J shed 8 bases, with 11 bases lying between them. Germline CDR1 and CDR2: LGHDT and YNNKEL (reference sequence). CDR3 length: 13 amino acids. Seattle-derived patients entered the study during active infection and were followed longitudinally.

The rearrangement links TRBV3-1 (or the pseudogene TRBV3-2) to TRBJ1-1; D may be TRBD1 (6 bases). The sample taken for sequencing was peripheral blood. This sequence originates from an older woman with COVID-19, enrolled during active disease. The CDR3 sequence is CASSQVLQGEAFF. In DNA, the CDR3 is TGTGCCAGCAGCCAAGTCCTCCAGGGGGAAGCTTTCTTT.